These 4 T cell receptor beta chains were sequenced from one sample in a study of blood T cell repertoires in COVID-19. Sequencing was performed with immunoSEQ multiplex PCR; in TCRdb, only in-frame clones are kept and a portion is missing. There are under 200,000 clones in the sample; 70% to 90% occur only once, and 0.45% to 0.6% lies in the top ten. Sample: peripheral blood. The receptors stem from a man in his fifties or sixties with COVID-19, enrolled during active disease.

This sequence joins TRBV5-1 and TRBJ1-4; D unclear. This CDR3 is 16 amino acids long. Trimming left V 4 bases short and J 0 bases short, with 13 bases between. Germline V gene lookup returns CDR1 SGHRS and CDR2 YFSETQ. This CDR3 is CASSPSSGATNEKLFF. CDR3 DNA: TGCGCCAGCAGCCCCTCCTCGGGAGCAACTAATGAAAAACTGTTTTTT.

This clone was recorded only once. The chain combines TRBV5-1 with TRBJ2-5, with 8 bases aligning to TRBD2. The CDR3 extends over 14 amino acids. Trimming took 5 bases from V and 5 from J; bases not matched to a gene: 8. The V gene's germline CDR1 is SGHRS and CDR2 YFSETQ. The CDR3 DNA reads as TGCGCCAGCAGTCCGGGGGGGCTCGGGGAGACCCAGTACTTC. Protein product: CASSPGGLGETQYF.

The chain links TRBV2 to TRBJ2-7; 9 bases agree with TRBD1. The germline gives CDR1 SNHLY, CDR2 FYNNEI. Trimming cost V 6 bases and J 3 bases; bases outside gene matches: 3. The CDR3 runs to 13 residues. CDR3 in DNA: TGTGCCAGCAGCAGACAGGGGGGCTACGAGCAGTACTTC. It encodes CASSRQGGYEQYF.

This sequence joins TRBV27 and TRBJ2-7; 12 nucleotides line up with TRBD2. Trimming cost V 5 bases and J 2 bases; bases outside gene matches: 7. Germline V gene data show CDR1 as MNHEY and CDR2 as SMNVEV (reference sequence). There are 16 residues in the CDR3. The CDR3 nucleotides are TGTGCCAGCAGTCGAACTAGCGGGAGGTTCACCTACGAGCAGTACTTC. Its protein product is CASSRTSGRFTYEQYF.